Described below is a single T cell receptor beta chain sequence and its context. Antigen: not known. Germline V CDR1 and CDR2: SEHNR, FQNEAQ (reference sequence). CDR3 size: 16 residues. V gave up 5 bases and J gave up 6 bases; unmatched junction bases: 10. Profiling relied on immunoSEQ multiplex PCR, and the TCRdb table lists in-frame clones only, not all of them. The profile shows 110,000 or so clones, 85% to 90% of them singletons. The sample originates from a study of T cell responses to AZD1222 COVID-19 vaccine. Across the study: Pooling was applied to second doses at about 4 or about 12 weeks. Study-level points and caveats: Only six people who got AZD1222 tested seropositive at baseline. Clonal diversity may have been underestimated in mostly white British donors. Vaccination with two AZD1222 doses was followed by a rise in Spike-specific TCR breadth and depth.

The sample here was peripheral blood, taken on day 0 of AZD1222 vaccination. The receptor was isolated from an adult in good health. The rearrangement joins TRBV7-9 to TRBJ2-1; TRBD1 aligns across 10 bases. This CDR3 reads CASSTSGTGVPNEQFF. Here the CDR3 DNA reads TGTGCCAGCAGCACCTCCGGGACAGGGGTCCCCAATGAGCAGTTCTTC.